This record looks at one T cell receptor beta chain sequence and its context. As yet, its antigen is unknown. The data were obtained in a study of CD8 T cells in ankylosing spondylitis. TCRdb itself ran the 5' RACE reads through MiXCR, one entry per CDR3 protein. There are some 290,000 distinct CDR3 sequences in the sample; 20% occur only once, and 7.5% to 9.5% lies in the top ten. Study-wide findings and caveats: Significant enrichment of disease-linked clones was reportedly seen in matched ankylosing spondylitis synovial fluid.

This CDR3 is 16 amino acids long. CDR1 and CDR2 from the germline V gene are MNHEY and SMNVEV (reference sequence). Trimming at V came to 4 bases and at J to 2 bases, leaving 6 bases not matched to a gene. This clonotype was sampled from a male donor with ankylosing spondylitis or in good health (not recorded which). Input material: blood, either unsorted or a sorted T cell fraction (not recorded which). This rearrangement joins TRBV27 to TRBJ2-2; 8 positions match TRBD1. The CDR3 loop is CASSSRDRINTGELFF. The CDR3 region has the DNA TGTGCCAGCAGTTCGAGGGACAGGATAAACACCGGGGAGCTGTTTTTT.